This T cell receptor (beta chain) was captured by sequencing in a study of PD-1 blockade in classical Hodgkin lymphoma. For the study at large: Patients were dosed intravenously with nivolumab at 3 mg/kg every 2 weeks. General observations from the study: The CD4+ diversity rise by C4D1 was clearest in complete responders. At baseline, newly diagnosed patients reportedly showed less TCR diversity than healthy donors. The authors excluded patients who started nivolumab under 1 year after ASCT.

About this clone: The antigen is unknown.

V gave up 5 bases and J gave up 2 bases, with 15 bases separating them. CDR1 is KGHSH, CDR2 LQKENI, per germline. This CDR3 is built from 16 residues. Time point denoted: cycle 4 day 1 (C4D1), after less than 7 weeks of nivolumab. All trial patients relapsed after autologous stem cell transplantation. Produced via immunoSEQ multiplex PCR; TCRdb's table is partial and in-frame only. The data show 6,500 to 9,500 clones, around four fifths seen once. The chain has TRBV18 and TRBJ2-2, with D tentatively TRBD1 (6 bases). The sequencing here drew on peripheral blood mononuclear cells (PBMCs), taken before the fourth cycle of nivolumab. This sequence was found in a human donor with classical Hodgkin lymphoma. CDR3 amino acids: CASSNTGTSNTGELFF. In DNA form, the CDR3 reads TGTGCCAGCTCAAACACCGGGACAAGTAACACCGGGGAGCTGTTTTTT.